This is a list of T cell receptor beta chains from one sample in a study of blood T cell repertoires in COVID-19. Assay: immunoSEQ multiplex PCR; the TCRdb copy retains only in-frame clones and omits some. Of some 700,000 clones listed, about 87% are singletons. The sample taken for sequencing was peripheral blood. The receptors here all came from a woman aged 18-29 years with acute or convalescent COVID-19. Each CDR3 is given with its conserved first and last residue. The D gene is left open where the match is weak. Clone size is not always given. Where it is, it says once, few, many or a class for expanded clones.

V: TRBV19; D: .; size: .; J: TRBJ1-2; DNA: TGTGCCAGTAGACAGGACCATAACTATGGCTACACCTTC; CDR3: CASRQDHNYGYTF
V: TRBV9; D: .; size: few; J: TRBJ1-1; DNA: TGTGCCAGCAGCGTAGGGGTACAGGCTACTGAAGCTTTCTTT; CDR3: CASSVGVQATEAFF
V: TRBV7-8; D: .; size: .; J: TRBJ2-5; DNA: TGTGCCAGCAGCTATCAGGGGTCCAGGGAGACCCAGTACTTC; CDR3: CASSYQGSRETQYF
V: TRBV5-4; D: TRBD1; size: few; J: TRBJ2-5; DNA: TGTGCCAGCAGCTTGGGGACAGGGTGGGAGACCCAGTACTTC; CDR3: CASSLGTGWETQYF
V: TRBV2; D: .; size: once; J: TRBJ1-5; DNA: TGTGCCAGCGTTGCAGGGGCGACTAATAGCAATCAGCCCCAGCATTTT; CDR3: CASVAGATNSNQPQHF
V: TRBV12-3/TRBV12-4; D: .; size: .; J: TRBJ1-1; DNA: TGTGCCAGCAGTTTGGAGACCCAAGCTTTCTTT; CDR3: CASSLETQAFF
V: TRBV9; D: TRBD2; size: .; J: TRBJ2-3; DNA: TGTGCCAGCAGCGGGACTAGCGGGGGGCTGCTGGGAGTCACAGATACGCAGTATTTT; CDR3: CASSGTSGGLLGVTDTQYF
V: TRBV12-3/TRBV12-4; D: .; size: few; J: TRBJ1-5; DNA: TGTGCCAGCAGTTCCGGTGGGCCCCAGCATTTT; CDR3: CASSSGGPQHF
V: TRBV4-3; D: TRBD1; size: .; J: TRBJ1-5; DNA: TGCGCCAGCAGCCAAGATTGGGACAGGTGGGGCCATCAGCCCCAGCATTTT; CDR3: CASSQDWDRWGHQPQHF
V: TRBV18; D: .; size: .; J: TRBJ1-5; DNA: TGTGCCAGCTCACCAGCGCTAAATCAGCCCCAGCATTTT; CDR3: CASSPALNQPQHF
V: TRBV5-5; D: TRBD1; size: .; J: TRBJ1-5; DNA: TGTGCCAGCAGCCGGACAGGGGGCGTCGATCAGCCCCAGCATTTT; CDR3: CASSRTGGVDQPQHF
V: TRBV7-9; D: TRBD1; size: .; J: TRBJ1-6; DNA: TGTGCCAGCAGGTCTGGACAGGGGGTCGGGGCCCTCCACTTT; CDR3: CASRSGQGVGALHF
V: TRBV19; D: .; size: .; J: TRBJ1-2; DNA: TGTGCCAGTAGTATAGCGGGGTATGGCTACACCTTC; CDR3: CASSIAGYGYTF
V: TRBV19; D: .; size: .; J: TRBJ1-5; DNA: TGTGCCAGTAGTACACAGGGAGTGGGGCCAAACCAGCCCCAGCATTTT; CDR3: CASSTQGVGPNQPQHF
V: TRBV21-1; D: .; size: .; J: TRBJ1-1; DNA: TGTGCCAGCCCGGAGGCCCAGAACACTGAAGCTTTCTTT; CDR3: CASPEAQNTEAFF